These T cell receptor beta chains were read from a single sample in a study of T cell changes during pregnancy in multiple sclerosis. Method: immunoSEQ multiplex PCR; TCRdb's copy keeps in-frame clones and lacks some. This table has tens of thousands of clones, 80% to 90% appearing once. The sequences come from peripheral blood, collected in the first trimester of pregnancy. The receptor set was obtained from a female donor in good health, enrolled as a control in a pregnancy study. The conserved cysteine and the conserved F or W are not part of the CDR3 here. D genes are given only for firm matches.

v_call d_call cdr3_aa
TRBV7-2 TRBD2 ASSWGGAGGLGEQF
TRBV19 NA ASSRVGGSNQPQH
TRBV6-4 TRBD1 ASSDSSRGVGGYT
TRBV5-1 TRBD2 ASSSSGGASETQY
TRBV7-3 TRBD1 ASSERQGAAAF
TRBV18 NA ASSPLGAGETQY
TRBV27 NA ASRSGGGYNQPQH
TRBV7-3 TRBD2 ASSSGTSGFQETQY
TRBV4-2 NA ASSQLRGYEQY
TRBV7-2 NA ASSLVAKNPDTQY
TRBV7-6 TRBD2 ASSSPASGGAADTQY
TRBV23-1 NA ASSLSGPGISRISYEQY
TRBV27 TRBD2 ASSLSGGGAYNEQF
TRBV11-2 TRBD2 ASSLETRLAGVNEQF
TRBV16 NA ASSGRQAHGYT
TRBV30 TRBD2 AWSEPGRGYEQY
TRBV9 NA ASSLGTVRGYT
TRBV28 NA ASSSPPGLKNTEAF
TRBV6-1 NA ASSRDIITYEQY
TRBV18 NA ASSPPQGISNQPQH
TRBV18 NA ASSPDLRDYEQY
TRBV2 NA TSSSSREKLF
TRBV19 NA ASSKDSPYEQY
TRBV23-1 NA ASSQSGGGGGLAYGYT
TRBV7-8 TRBD1 ASSLGGQPHEQY
TRBV6-6 TRBD1 ASRSSGQGAHEQY
TRBV6-1 TRBD1 ASSGGTGKFYEQY
TRBV5-1 NA ASSLRGLSYEQY
TRBV29-1 TRBD2 SVVRAGGPSLEQF
TRBV27 NA ASSYSSSYEQY
TRBV5-1 NA ASKAGWGGDEQY
TRBV27 TRBD2 ASSSGGYEQY
TRBV4-1 TRBD1 ASRQPTGGITEAF
TRBV9 NA ASSVATGKDQPQH
TRBV5-4 TRBD2 ASSLSGGASYNEQF
TRBV7-2 NA ASSRRAAGAADTQY
TRBV6-1 TRBD1 ASTGTGLHEQY
TRBV6-6 TRBD1 ASSYSRGPNTGELF
TRBV6-4 NA ASSYKTEDEQF
TRBV5-1 TRBD2 ASSPRTSGGSGDTQY
TRBV7-9 NA ASREGNSPLH
TRBV7-9 TRBD2 ASSLGLAGDHEQY
TRBV29-1 TRBD2 SGAGTGIPGTSGFYEQY
TRBV7-9 NA ASRGPQGPGTGELF
TRBV4-3 NA ASSQGGARGTQY
TRBV4-3 NA ASSQDSSVSPGEKLF
TRBV7-9 NA ASSLTTGKGYEQY
TRBV6-5 NA ASSSIYEQY
TRBV5-6 TRBD1 ASSWTGTYNEQF
TRBV7-2 NA ASSQEFVLRSYT
TRBV30 NA AWSQNRNEKLF
TRBV4-2 TRBD2 ASSQLGLAAYNEQF
TRBV7-3 NA ASSLNRNNEQF
TRBV13 TRBD2 ASSPPLSTSGYTGELF
TRBV27 TRBD2 ASSLSGGGAYNEQF
TRBV10-3 NA AITPQGGNYGYT
TRBV4-1 NA ASSQEGGGEKLF